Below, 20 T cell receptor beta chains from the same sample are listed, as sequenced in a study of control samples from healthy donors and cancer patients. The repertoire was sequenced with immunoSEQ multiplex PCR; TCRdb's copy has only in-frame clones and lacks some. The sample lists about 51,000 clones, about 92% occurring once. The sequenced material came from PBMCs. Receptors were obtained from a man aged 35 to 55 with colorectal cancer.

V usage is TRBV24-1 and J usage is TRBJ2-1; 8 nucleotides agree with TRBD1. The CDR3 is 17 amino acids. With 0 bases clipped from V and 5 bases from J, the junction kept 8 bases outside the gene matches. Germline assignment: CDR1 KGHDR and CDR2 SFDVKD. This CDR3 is CATSDLRPRTGHNEQFF. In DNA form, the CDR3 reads TGTGCCACCAGTGATTTGCGCCCCAGGACAGGGCACAATGAGCAGTTCTTC.

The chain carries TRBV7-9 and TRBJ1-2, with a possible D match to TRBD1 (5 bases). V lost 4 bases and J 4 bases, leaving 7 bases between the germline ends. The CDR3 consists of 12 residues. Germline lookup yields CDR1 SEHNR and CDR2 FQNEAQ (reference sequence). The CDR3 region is CASSSGGYGYTF. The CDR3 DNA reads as TGTGCCAGCAGCTCGGGGGGCTATGGCTACACCTTC.

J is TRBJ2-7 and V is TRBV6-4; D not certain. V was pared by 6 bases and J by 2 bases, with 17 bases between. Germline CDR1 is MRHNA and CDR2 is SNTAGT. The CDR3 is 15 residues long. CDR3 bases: TGTGCCAGCAGGGTTGGAGAGGTAAGTACCTACGAGCAGTACTTC. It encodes CASRVGEVSTYEQYF.

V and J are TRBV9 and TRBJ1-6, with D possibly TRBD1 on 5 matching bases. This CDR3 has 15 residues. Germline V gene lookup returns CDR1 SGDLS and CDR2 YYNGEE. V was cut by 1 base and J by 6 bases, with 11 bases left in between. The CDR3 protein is CASSVRSQGNSPLHF. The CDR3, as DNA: TGTGCCAGCAGCGTAAGATCCCAGGGTAATTCACCCCTCCACTTT.

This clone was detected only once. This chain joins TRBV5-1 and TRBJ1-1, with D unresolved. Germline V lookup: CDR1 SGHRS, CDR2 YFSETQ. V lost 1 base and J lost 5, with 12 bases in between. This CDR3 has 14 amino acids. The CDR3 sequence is CASSLKDTSTEAFF. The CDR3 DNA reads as TGCGCCAGCAGCTTGAAAGACACATCAACTGAAGCTTTCTTT.

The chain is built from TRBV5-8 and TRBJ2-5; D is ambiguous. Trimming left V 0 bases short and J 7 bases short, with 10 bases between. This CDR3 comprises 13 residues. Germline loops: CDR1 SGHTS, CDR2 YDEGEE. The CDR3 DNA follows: TGTGCCAGCAGCTTGGTCCCGCCTCGGACCCAGTACTTC. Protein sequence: CASSLVPPRTQYF.

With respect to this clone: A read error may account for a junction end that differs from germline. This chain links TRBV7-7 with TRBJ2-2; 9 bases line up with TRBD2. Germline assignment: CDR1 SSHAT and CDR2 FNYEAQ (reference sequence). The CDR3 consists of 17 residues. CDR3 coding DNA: TGTGCTAGCAGCGCGTGGAGTAGCGGGAGGAACACCGGGGAGCTGTTTTTT. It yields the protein CASSAWSSGRNTGELFF.

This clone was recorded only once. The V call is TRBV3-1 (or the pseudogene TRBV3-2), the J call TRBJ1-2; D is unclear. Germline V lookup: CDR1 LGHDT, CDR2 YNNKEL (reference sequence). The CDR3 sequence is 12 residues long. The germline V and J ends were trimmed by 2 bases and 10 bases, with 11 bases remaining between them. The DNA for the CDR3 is TGTGCCAGCAGCCAAAGATCCTTTGTCTACACCTTC. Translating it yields CASSQRSFVYTF.

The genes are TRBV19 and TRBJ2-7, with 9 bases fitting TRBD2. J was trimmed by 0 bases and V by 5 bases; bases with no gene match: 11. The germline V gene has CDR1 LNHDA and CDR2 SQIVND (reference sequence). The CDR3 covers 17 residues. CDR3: CASSPVGGRALSYEQYF. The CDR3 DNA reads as TGTGCCAGTAGTCCGGTGGGCGGGAGGGCCCTCTCCTACGAGCAGTACTTC.

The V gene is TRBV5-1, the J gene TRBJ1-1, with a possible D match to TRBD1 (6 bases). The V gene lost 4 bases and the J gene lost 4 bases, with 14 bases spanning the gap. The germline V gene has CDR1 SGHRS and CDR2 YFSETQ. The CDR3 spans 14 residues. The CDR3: CASSPRQDGTEAFF. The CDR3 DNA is TGCGCCAGCAGCCCCCGACAGGACGGCACTGAAGCTTTCTTT.

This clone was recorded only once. CDR3 sequence reads: CASRLVISNEQYF. CDR3 bases: TGTGCCAGCAGATTAGTGATCTCGAACGAGCAGTACTTC. The J gene is TRBJ2-7, the V gene TRBV6-5, with no clear D. The germline V gene encodes CDR1 MNHEY and CDR2 SVGAGI. The CDR3 totals 13 residues. V gave up 6 bases and J gave up 5 bases, with 14 bases separating them.

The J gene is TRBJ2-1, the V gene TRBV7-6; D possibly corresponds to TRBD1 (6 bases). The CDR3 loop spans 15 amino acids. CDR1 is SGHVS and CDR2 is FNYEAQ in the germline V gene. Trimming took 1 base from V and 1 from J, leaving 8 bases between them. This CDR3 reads CASSLGQGSYNEQFF. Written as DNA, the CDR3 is TGTGCCAGCAGCTTAGGCCAGGGGTCCTACAATGAGCAGTTCTTC.

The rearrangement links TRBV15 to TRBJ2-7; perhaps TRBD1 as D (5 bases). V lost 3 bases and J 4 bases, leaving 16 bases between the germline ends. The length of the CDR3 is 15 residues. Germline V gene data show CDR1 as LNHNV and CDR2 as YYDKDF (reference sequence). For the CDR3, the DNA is TGTGCCACCAGCAGTGCTCAAGGGGTGAGATACGAGCAGTACTTC. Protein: CATSSAQGVRYEQYF. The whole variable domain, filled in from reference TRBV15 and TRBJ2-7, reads DAMVIQNPRYQVTQFGKPVTLSCSQTLNHNVMYWYQQKSSQAPKLLFHYYDKDFNNEADTPDNFQSRRPNTSFCFLDIRSPGLGDTAMYLCATSSAQGVRYEQYFGPGTRLTVT.

The CDR3 bases are TGCGCCACCTCATCCTTGGCGGACACCGGGGAGCTGTTTTTT. Protein: CATSSLADTGELFF. This sequence joins TRBV5-1 and TRBJ2-2; unclear D gene. Germline V gene lookup returns CDR1 SGHRS and CDR2 YFSETQ. This CDR3 has 14 residues. With 9 bases removed from V and 3 bases from J, the gap between germline ends came to 15 bases.

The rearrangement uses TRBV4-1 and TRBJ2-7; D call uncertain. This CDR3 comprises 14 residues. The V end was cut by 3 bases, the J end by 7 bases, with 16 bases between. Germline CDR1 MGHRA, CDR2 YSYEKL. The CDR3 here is CASSQRSSIGEQYF. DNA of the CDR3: TGCGCCAGCAGCCAGAGGTCGAGCATAGGGGAGCAGTACTTC.

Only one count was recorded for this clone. The CDR3: CASSLAGTNGQYF. The CDR3 nucleotides are TGTGCCAGCAGTTTAGCGGGGACCAATGGGCAGTACTTC. The chain joins TRBV28 to TRBJ2-7; TRBD2 might be the D (6 bases). Germline V gene data show CDR1 as MDHEN and CDR2 as SYDVKM. V lost 2 bases and J lost 9, with 14 bases in between. The CDR3 is made up of 13 amino acids. The variable domain in full, with the rest retrieved from reference TRBV28 and TRBJ2-7, is DVKVTQSSRYLVKRTGEKVFLECVQDMDHENMFWYRQDPGLGLRLIYFSYDVKMKEKGDIPEGYSVSREKKERFSLILESASTNQTSMYLCASSLAGTNGQYFGPGTRLTVT.

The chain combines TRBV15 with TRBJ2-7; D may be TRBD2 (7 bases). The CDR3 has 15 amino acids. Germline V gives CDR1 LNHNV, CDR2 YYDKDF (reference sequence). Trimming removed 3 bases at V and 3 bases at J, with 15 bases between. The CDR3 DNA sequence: TGTGCCACCAGCAGGGGCGGGGGCCTCGTCTACGAGCAGTACTTC. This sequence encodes CATSRGGGLVYEQYF.

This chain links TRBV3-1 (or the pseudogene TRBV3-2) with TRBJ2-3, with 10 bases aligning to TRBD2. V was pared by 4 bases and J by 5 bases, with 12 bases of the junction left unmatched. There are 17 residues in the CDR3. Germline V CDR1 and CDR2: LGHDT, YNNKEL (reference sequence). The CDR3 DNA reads TGTGCCAGCAGCCTATCCTTAGCGGGAGGCCCGGGAGATACGCAGTATTTT. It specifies CASSLSLAGGPGDTQYF.

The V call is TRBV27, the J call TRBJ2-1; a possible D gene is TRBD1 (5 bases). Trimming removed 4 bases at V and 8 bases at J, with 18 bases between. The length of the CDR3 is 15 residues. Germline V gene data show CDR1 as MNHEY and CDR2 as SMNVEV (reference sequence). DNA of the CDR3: TGTGCCAGCAGTTACCCCGGTGGGGCAATCGATGAGCAGTTCTTC. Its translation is CASSYPGGAIDEQFF.

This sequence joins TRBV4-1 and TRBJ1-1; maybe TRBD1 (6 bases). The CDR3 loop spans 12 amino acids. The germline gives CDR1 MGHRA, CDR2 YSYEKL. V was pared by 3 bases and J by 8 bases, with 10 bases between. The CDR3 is CASSHRGGEAFF. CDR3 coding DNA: TGCGCCAGCAGCCATCGAGGGGGGGAAGCTTTCTTT.